These T cell receptor beta chains were read from a single sample in a study of shared clonotypes between healthy human individuals. Profiled with immunoSEQ multiplex PCR; TCRdb holds only in-frame clones, not every one. The top ten clones hold 0.3% to 0.45% of a sample with over 2 million clones, approximately 90% of them seen once. The sequenced material came from naive CD4+ T cells from PBMCs. These TCRs come from a man aged 18 to 30 in good health. Some clones in this sample may be carry-over from other donors' samples. Each CDR3 is given with its conserved first and last residue. D genes are given only for firm matches. Only some rows state a clone size, as once, few, many or a class for expanded clones.

V gene: TRBV5-1; D gene: TRBD1; J gene: TRBJ1-5; clone size: once; CDR3 DNA: TGCGCCAGCAGCTCAGGACAGGGCAATCAGCCCCAGCATTTT; CDR3 protein: CASSSGQGNQPQHF
V gene: TRBV5-4; D gene: TRBD2; J gene: TRBJ2-4; clone size: .; CDR3 DNA: TGTGCCAGCAGCTTGGAAAGAGGACTAGCGGGAACAGACATTCAGTACTTC; CDR3 protein: CASSLERGLAGTDIQYF
V gene: TRBV5-1; D gene: .; J gene: TRBJ2-1; clone size: .; CDR3 DNA: TGCGCCAGCAGCCGCCGATCAGGGGATGAGCAGTTCTTC; CDR3 protein: CASSRRSGDEQFF
V gene: TRBV10-3; D gene: TRBD2; J gene: TRBJ2-1; clone size: .; CDR3 DNA: TGTGCCATCAGTGCGCTAGCGGGAACCTACAATGAGCAGTTCTTC; CDR3 protein: CAISALAGTYNEQFF
V gene: TRBV28; D gene: .; J gene: TRBJ2-7; clone size: .; CDR3 DNA: TGTGCCAGCAGACGGACAGACTACGAGCAGTACTTC; CDR3 protein: CASRRTDYEQYF
V gene: TRBV7-3; D gene: .; J gene: TRBJ1-1; clone size: .; CDR3 DNA: TGTGCCAGCAGCTTAACCGACGCGCGGGACACTGAAGCTTTCTTT; CDR3 protein: CASSLTDARDTEAFF
V gene: TRBV5-4; D gene: .; J gene: TRBJ1-4; clone size: .; CDR3 DNA: TGTGCCAGCAGCGGGCAGGGTGCAACTAATGAAAAACTGTTTTTT; CDR3 protein: CASSGQGATNEKLFF
V gene: TRBV29-1; D gene: TRBD2; J gene: TRBJ2-1; clone size: .; CDR3 DNA: TGCAGCGTTGTGCGGCTAGCGGGTAGTGAGCAGTTCTTC; CDR3 protein: CSVVRLAGSEQFF
V gene: TRBV11-2; D gene: .; J gene: TRBJ1-1; clone size: .; CDR3 DNA: TGTGCCAGCAGCTCCAAGAGGACAGTCCCTGAAGCTTTCTTT; CDR3 protein: CASSSKRTVPEAFF
V gene: TRBV7-3; D gene: TRBD2; J gene: TRBJ2-3; clone size: .; CDR3 DNA: TGTGCCAGCAGCCCCCTAGCGGGAACAGATACGCAGTATTTT; CDR3 protein: CASSPLAGTDTQYF
V gene: TRBV28; D gene: .; J gene: TRBJ2-4; clone size: .; CDR3 DNA: TGTGCCAGCAGTTTCCAAGGGGGGGGAAACATTCAGTACTTC; CDR3 protein: CASSFQGGGNIQYF
V gene: TRBV29-1; D gene: .; J gene: TRBJ2-4; clone size: .; CDR3 DNA: TGCAGCGTTTACCCCGGGCCCCAAAACATTCAGTACTTC; CDR3 protein: CSVYPGPQNIQYF
V gene: TRBV7-2; D gene: .; J gene: TRBJ2-2; clone size: .; CDR3 DNA: TGTGCCAGCAGCTTGTTCTCGGGGATAGCCACCGCGAACACCGGGGAGCTGTTTTTT; CDR3 protein: CASSLFSGIATANTGELFF
V gene: TRBV6-6; D gene: TRBD1; J gene: TRBJ2-1; clone size: .; CDR3 DNA: TGTGCCAGCAGTAGTGGACAGGGGGTTAATGAGCAGTTCTTC; CDR3 protein: CASSSGQGVNEQFF
V gene: TRBV6-6; D gene: .; J gene: TRBJ2-7; clone size: once; CDR3 DNA: TGTGCCAGCAGTTCCACAGCAGGGTCCTCCTACGAGCAGTACTTC; CDR3 protein: CASSSTAGSSYEQYF
V gene: TRBV9; D gene: .; J gene: TRBJ2-1; clone size: once; CDR3 DNA: TGTGCCAGCAGCGACCGCCGTGGTGAGCAGTTCTTC; CDR3 protein: CASSDRRGEQFF
V gene: TRBV11-2; D gene: TRBD2; J gene: TRBJ2-7; clone size: .; CDR3 DNA: TGTGCCAGCAGCTTCCAACTAGCGGGAGGGCCCTACGAGCAGTACTTC; CDR3 protein: CASSFQLAGGPYEQYF
V gene: TRBV7-2; D gene: .; J gene: TRBJ1-1; clone size: .; CDR3 DNA: TGTGCCAGCAGCCTACACGGGGCGAAAGGCGGATATACTGAAGCTTTCTTT; CDR3 protein: CASSLHGAKGGYTEAFF
V gene: TRBV18; D gene: TRBD1; J gene: TRBJ1-2; clone size: .; CDR3 DNA: TGTGCCAGCTCACCAACTCAGGACAGGGCTCGCCACTACACCTTC; CDR3 protein: CASSPTQDRARHYTF
V gene: TRBV11-3; D gene: TRBD2; J gene: TRBJ2-7; clone size: .; CDR3 DNA: TGTGCCAGCAGCTTAGTTCCTAGCGGGGCAAATTCCTACGAGCAGTACTTC; CDR3 protein: CASSLVPSGANSYEQYF
V gene: TRBV4-2; D gene: .; J gene: TRBJ2-5; clone size: .; CDR3 DNA: TGTGCCAGCAGCCAACGGGCTTACCAAGAGACCCAGTACTTC; CDR3 protein: CASSQRAYQETQYF
V gene: TRBV6-1; D gene: .; J gene: TRBJ2-1; clone size: .; CDR3 DNA: TGTGCCAGCACTCCGGGGACTCCCGTAGGCGAGCAGTTCTTC; CDR3 protein: CASTPGTPVGEQFF
V gene: TRBV28; D gene: TRBD2; J gene: TRBJ2-1; clone size: .; CDR3 DNA: TGTGCCAGCAGACTAGCGGGAGGGCCATATGAGCAGTTCTTC; CDR3 protein: CASRLAGGPYEQFF
V gene: TRBV6-1; D gene: .; J gene: TRBJ2-7; clone size: .; CDR3 DNA: TGTGCCACTTATGGGGCAGCGAACGAGCAGTACTTC; CDR3 protein: CATYGAANEQYF
V gene: TRBV5-1; D gene: .; J gene: TRBJ1-2; clone size: once; CDR3 DNA: TGCGCCAGCAGCTATATAGCCGGGACGGATTATGGCTACACCTTC; CDR3 protein: CASSYIAGTDYGYTF
V gene: TRBV11-2; D gene: .; J gene: TRBJ1-1; clone size: .; CDR3 DNA: TGTGCCAGCAGCTTTCGTGGAATGAACACTGAAGCTTTCTTT; CDR3 protein: CASSFRGMNTEAFF
V gene: TRBV6-6; D gene: .; J gene: TRBJ2-7; clone size: .; CDR3 DNA: TGTGCCAGCATGTTGGGGGCAGGCCAAAGTTACGAGCAGTACTTC; CDR3 protein: CASMLGAGQSYEQYF
V gene: TRBV19; D gene: TRBD1; J gene: TRBJ1-2; clone size: .; CDR3 DNA: TGTGCCAGTGGCATTAGACAGGGCAGCGATGGCTACACCTTC; CDR3 protein: CASGIRQGSDGYTF
V gene: TRBV12-5; D gene: TRBD2; J gene: TRBJ2-5; clone size: .; CDR3 DNA: TGTGCTAGTGGTTTGGTACGCGGGACTAGCGGGAGGATCGAGACCCAGTACTTC; CDR3 protein: CASGLVRGTSGRIETQYF
V gene: TRBV2; D gene: TRBD1; J gene: TRBJ1-2; clone size: .; CDR3 DNA: TGTGCCAGCAGGGCCGGGACAGGGCTTCTCTATGGCTACACCTTC; CDR3 protein: CASRAGTGLLYGYTF
V gene: TRBV5-6; D gene: .; J gene: TRBJ2-5; clone size: once; CDR3 DNA: TGTGCCAGCAGCTTGAGGAAAGTCAGTCCTTGGGGAGAGACCCAGTACTTC; CDR3 protein: CASSLRKVSPWGETQYF
V gene: TRBV15; D gene: .; J gene: TRBJ1-5; clone size: .; CDR3 DNA: TGTGCCACCAGCATGATCGAGGCCCAGCCCCAGCATTTT; CDR3 protein: CATSMIEAQPQHF
V gene: TRBV19; D gene: TRBD2; J gene: TRBJ2-5; clone size: .; CDR3 DNA: TGTGCCAGTAGTATCCTAGCGGCTCAAGAGACCCAGTACTTC; CDR3 protein: CASSILAAQETQYF
V gene: TRBV2; D gene: .; J gene: TRBJ2-2; clone size: .; CDR3 DNA: TGTGCCAGCACCCTTGTCCCAGGGAACACCGGGGAGCTGTTTTTT; CDR3 protein: CASTLVPGNTGELFF
V gene: TRBV7-8; D gene: TRBD1; J gene: TRBJ2-2; clone size: once; CDR3 DNA: TGTGCCAGCACCCTCCGGGTGGGCAGGGGGTCCGGGGAGCTGTTTTTT; CDR3 protein: CASTLRVGRGSGELFF